Below are 8 T cell receptor beta chains sequenced from a single sample in a study of shared clonotypes between healthy human individuals. The protocol was immunoSEQ multiplex PCR, while the TCRdb copy is restricted to in-frame clones and leaves out a portion. This table has fewer than 1.8 million clones, approximately 98.5% appearing once. The sequenced material came from naive CD4+ T cells sorted from blood. Subset reported: CD45RA+ positively selected. The receptors were gathered from a man aged 30-40 years in good health.

V usage is TRBV28 and J usage is TRBJ1-1; weak D call: TRBD1 (6 bases). The germline CDR1 and CDR2 sequences are MDHEN and SYDVKM. This CDR3 spans 11 amino acids. With 5 bases removed from V and 7 bases from J, the gap between germline ends came to 8 bases. CDR3 DNA: TGTGCCAGCAGTCGCAGGGGTGAAGCTTTCTTT. This codes for CASSRRGEAFF.

In its sample, this clone was seen once. J is TRBJ2-4 and V is TRBV18; 9 nucleotides agree with TRBD1. The CDR3 length is 14 residues. Germline lookup yields CDR1 KGHSH and CDR2 LQKENI. V lost 3 bases, J lost 6 bases, and 3 bases stayed unmatched. This CDR3 reads CASSPGGQGNIQYF. Written as DNA, the CDR3 is TGTGCCAGCTCACCGGGGGGACAGGGAAACATTCAGTACTTC.

This chain uses TRBV7-9 with TRBJ1-2, with a possible D match to TRBD1 (5 bases). V was pared by 3 bases and J by 6 bases, with 11 bases between. Germline-derived CDR1 and CDR2 are SEHNR and FQNEAQ (reference sequence). The CDR3 runs to 13 residues. The CDR3 loop reads CASSLVIGDGYTF. CDR3 bases: TGTGCCAGCAGCTTGGTGATAGGGGATGGCTACACCTTC. Using reference TRBV7-9 and TRBJ1-2 for the parts outside the CDR3, the full variable domain is DTGVSQNPRHKITKRGQNVTFRCDPISEHNRLYWYRQTLGQGPEFLTYFQNEAQLEKSRLLSDRFSAERPKGSFSTLEIQRTEQGDSAMYLCASSLVIGDGYTFGSGTRLTVV.

This chain links TRBV4-3 with TRBJ2-7; TRBD1 agrees at 7 bases. Germline V gives CDR1 LGHNA, CDR2 YSLEER. V lost 0 bases to trimming and J lost 4 bases; unmatched junction nucleotides: 9. The length of the CDR3 is 16 residues. CDR3 sequence (DNA): TGCGCCAGCAGCCAAGATGGCGGGCCAGGGGGTTACGAGCAGTACTTC. Translation: CASSQDGGPGGYEQYF.

This clone was seen once. The CDR3 spells CASSPEGRANEQFF. CDR3 nucleotide sequence: TGTGCCAGCAGCCCTGAAGGGAGGGCGAATGAGCAGTTCTTC. This chain links TRBV27 with TRBJ2-1, with TRBD2 identical over 7 bases. V trimming: 6 bases; J trimming: 7 bases; junction bases outside the gene matches: 9. The CDR3 sequence is 14 residues long. Germline lookup yields CDR1 MNHEY and CDR2 SMNVEV (reference sequence).

V gene TRBV9 combines with J gene TRBJ2-7, with 10 nucleotides matching TRBD2. CDR1 SGDLS and CDR2 YYNGEE come from the germline V gene. J lost 4 bases, V lost 0 bases, and 10 bases had no gene match. The CDR3 runs to 17 residues. The CDR3 DNA reads as TGTGCCAGCAGCGTAGACCCTAGCGGGGGTATACTTTACGAGCAGTACTTC. Its protein product is CASSVDPSGGILYEQYF.

The V call is TRBV6-6, the J call TRBJ2-3; 8 bases are shared with TRBD1. The length of the CDR3 is 15 residues. CDR1 and CDR2 from the germline V gene are MNHNY and SVGAGI (reference sequence). V trimming: 6 bases; J trimming: 1 base; junction bases outside the gene matches: 6. CDR3 amino acids: CASSGVGQGTDTQYF. As DNA, the CDR3 is TGTGCCAGCAGCGGAGTGGGACAGGGCACAGATACGCAGTATTTT.

V usage is TRBV4-3 and J usage is TRBJ2-3, with 14 bases matching TRBD2. The trim removed 0 bases at V and 5 bases at J, leaving 7 bases unmatched. The length of the CDR3 is 18 residues. Looked up from germline, CDR1 is LGHNA and CDR2 is YSLEER. The CDR3 nucleotides read TGCGCCAGCAGCCAAGATCGAGGTGGGACTAGCGGGAGAGATACGCAGTATTTT. It is translated as CASSQDRGGTSGRDTQYF.